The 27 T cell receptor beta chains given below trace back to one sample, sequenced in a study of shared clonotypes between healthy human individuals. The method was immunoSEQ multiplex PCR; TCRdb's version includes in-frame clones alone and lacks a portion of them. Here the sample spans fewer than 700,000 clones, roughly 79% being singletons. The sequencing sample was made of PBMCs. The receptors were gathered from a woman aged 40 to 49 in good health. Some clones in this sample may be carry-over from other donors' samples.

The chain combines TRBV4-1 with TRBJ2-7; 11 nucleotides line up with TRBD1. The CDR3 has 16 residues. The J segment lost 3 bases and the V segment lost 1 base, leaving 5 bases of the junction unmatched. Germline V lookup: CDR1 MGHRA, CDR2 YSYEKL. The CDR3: CASSQAGTGGLYEQYF. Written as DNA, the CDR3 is TGCGCCAGCAGCCAAGCAGGGACAGGGGGACTCTACGAGCAGTACTTC.

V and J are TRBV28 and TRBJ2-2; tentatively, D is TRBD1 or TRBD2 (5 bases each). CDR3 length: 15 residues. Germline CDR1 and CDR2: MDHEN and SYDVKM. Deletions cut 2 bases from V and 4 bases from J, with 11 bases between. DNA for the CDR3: TGTGCCAGCAGTTTAGGGGACCCACTCACCGGGGAGCTGTTTTTT. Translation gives CASSLGDPLTGELFF.

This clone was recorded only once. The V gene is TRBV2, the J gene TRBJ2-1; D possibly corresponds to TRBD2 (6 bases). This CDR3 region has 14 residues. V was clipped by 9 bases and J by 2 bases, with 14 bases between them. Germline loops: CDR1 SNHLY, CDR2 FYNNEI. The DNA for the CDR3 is TGTGCCAGTTTGCGGGAAATCACCTACAATGAGCAGTTCTTC. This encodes CASLREITYNEQFF.

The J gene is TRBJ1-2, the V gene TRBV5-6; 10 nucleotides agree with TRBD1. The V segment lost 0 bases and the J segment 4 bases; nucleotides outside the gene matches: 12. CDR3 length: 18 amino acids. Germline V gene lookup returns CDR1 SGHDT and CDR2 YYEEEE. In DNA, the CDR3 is TGTGCCAGCAGCTTGGGGGGACAGGGGCCTATTCTTTCCTATGGCTACACCTTC. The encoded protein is CASSLGGQGPILSYGYTF.

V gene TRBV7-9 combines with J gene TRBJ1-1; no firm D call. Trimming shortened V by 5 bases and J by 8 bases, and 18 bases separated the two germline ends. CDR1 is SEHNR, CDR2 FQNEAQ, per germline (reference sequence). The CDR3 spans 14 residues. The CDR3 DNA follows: TGTGCCAGCAGCCCCCAAGCTGAATGGAAGGAAGCTTTCTTT. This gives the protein CASSPQAEWKEAFF.

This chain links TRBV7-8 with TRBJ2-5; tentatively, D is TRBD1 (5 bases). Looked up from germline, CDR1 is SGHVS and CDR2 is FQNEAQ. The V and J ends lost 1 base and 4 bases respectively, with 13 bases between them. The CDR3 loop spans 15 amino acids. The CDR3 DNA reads TGTGCCAGCAGCTTAGGTACAGGTTTCGGAGAGACCCAGTACTTC. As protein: CASSLGTGFGETQYF.

The CDR3 DNA reads as TGCGCCAGCAGCCAAGTGGGGGGACAGGGTTTTCAACCCTCCTACGAGCAGTACTTC. It encodes CASSQVGGQGFQPSYEQYF. The chain combines TRBV4-3 with TRBJ2-7; 9 nucleotides line up with TRBD1. Trimming took 1 base from V and 0 from J; bases not matched to a gene: 13. The germline V gene encodes CDR1 LGHNA and CDR2 YSLEER. The CDR3 spans 19 residues.

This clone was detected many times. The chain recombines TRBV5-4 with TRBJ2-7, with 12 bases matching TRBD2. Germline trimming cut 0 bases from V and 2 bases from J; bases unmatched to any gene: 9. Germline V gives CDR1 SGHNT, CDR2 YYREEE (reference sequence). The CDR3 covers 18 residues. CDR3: CASSLGPSGRAPTYEQYF. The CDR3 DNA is TGTGCCAGCAGCTTGGGTCCTAGCGGGAGGGCCCCGACCTACGAGCAGTACTTC.

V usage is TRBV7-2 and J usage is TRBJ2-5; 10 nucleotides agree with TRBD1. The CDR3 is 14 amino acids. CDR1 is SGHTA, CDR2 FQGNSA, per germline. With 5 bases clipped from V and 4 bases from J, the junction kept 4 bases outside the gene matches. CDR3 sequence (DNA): TGTGCCAGCAGCCTCCGGGACAGGGGAGAGACCCAGTACTTC. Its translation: CASSLRDRGETQYF.

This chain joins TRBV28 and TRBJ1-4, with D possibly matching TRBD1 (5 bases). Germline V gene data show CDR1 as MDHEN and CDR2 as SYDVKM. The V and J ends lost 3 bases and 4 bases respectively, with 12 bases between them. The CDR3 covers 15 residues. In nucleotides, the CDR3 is TGTGCCAGCAGTTTGGGTGGGACGGGTAATGAAAAACTGTTTTTT. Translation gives CASSLGGTGNEKLFF.

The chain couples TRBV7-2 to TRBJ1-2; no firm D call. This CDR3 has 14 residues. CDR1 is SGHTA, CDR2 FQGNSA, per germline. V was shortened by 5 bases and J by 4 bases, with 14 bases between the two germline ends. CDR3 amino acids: CASSPSVGIYGYTF. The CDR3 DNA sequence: TGTGCCAGCAGCCCCTCCGTTGGTATCTATGGCTACACCTTC.

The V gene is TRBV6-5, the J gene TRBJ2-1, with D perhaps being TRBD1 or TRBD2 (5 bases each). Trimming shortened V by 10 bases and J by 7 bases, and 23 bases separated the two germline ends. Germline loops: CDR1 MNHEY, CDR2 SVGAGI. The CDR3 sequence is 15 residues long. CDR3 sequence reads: CATRPGSPEGNEQFF. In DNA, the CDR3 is TGTGCCACTCGGCCCGGGTCTCCCGAGGGGAATGAGCAGTTCTTC.

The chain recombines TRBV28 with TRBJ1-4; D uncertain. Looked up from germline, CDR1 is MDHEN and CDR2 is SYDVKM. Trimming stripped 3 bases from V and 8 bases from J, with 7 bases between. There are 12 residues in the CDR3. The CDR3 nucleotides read TGTGCCAGCAGTTTTTCCGAGGAAAAACTGTTTTTT. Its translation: CASSFSEEKLFF. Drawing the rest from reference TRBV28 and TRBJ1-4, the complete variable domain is DVKVTQSSRYLVKRTGEKVFLECVQDMDHENMFWYRQDPGLGLRLIYFSYDVKMKEKGDIPEGYSVSREKKERFSLILESASTNQTSMYLCASSFSEEKLFFGSGTQLSVL.

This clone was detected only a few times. In DNA, the CDR3 is TGTGCCAGCTCACCTTCAGGGATCTGGGATGGCTACACCTTC. This gives the protein CASSPSGIWDGYTF. V is TRBV18 and J is TRBJ1-2, with a weak D call TRBD1 (5 bases). The CDR3 extends over 14 amino acids. Per germline, CDR1 KGHSH and CDR2 LQKENI. Trimming pared 3 bases from V and 6 bases from J, leaving 14 bases between.

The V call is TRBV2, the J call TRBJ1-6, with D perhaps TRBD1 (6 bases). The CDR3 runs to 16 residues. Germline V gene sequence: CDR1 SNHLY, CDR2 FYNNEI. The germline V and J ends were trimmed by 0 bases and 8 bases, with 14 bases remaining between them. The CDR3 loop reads CASSEARTVAHSPLHF. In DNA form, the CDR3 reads TGTGCCAGCAGTGAAGCCCGGACAGTGGCCCATTCACCCCTCCACTTT.

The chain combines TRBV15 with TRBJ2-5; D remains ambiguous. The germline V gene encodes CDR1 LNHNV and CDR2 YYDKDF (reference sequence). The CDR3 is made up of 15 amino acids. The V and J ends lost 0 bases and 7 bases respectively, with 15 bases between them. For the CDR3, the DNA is TGTGCCACCAGCAGAGACCGATCCCGCAGTGGGACCCAGTACTTC. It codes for CATSRDRSRSGTQYF.

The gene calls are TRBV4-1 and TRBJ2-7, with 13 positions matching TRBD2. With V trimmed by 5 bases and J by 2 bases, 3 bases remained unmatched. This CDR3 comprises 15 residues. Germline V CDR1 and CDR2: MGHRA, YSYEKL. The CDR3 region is CASSGLAGAPYEQYF. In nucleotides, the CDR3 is TGCGCCAGCAGCGGACTAGCGGGAGCACCCTACGAGCAGTACTTC.

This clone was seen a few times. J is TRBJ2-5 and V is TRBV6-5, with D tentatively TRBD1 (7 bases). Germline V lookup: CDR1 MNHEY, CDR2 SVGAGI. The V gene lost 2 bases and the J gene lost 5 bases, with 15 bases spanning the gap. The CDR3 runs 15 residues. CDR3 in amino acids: CASSYGGTVGETQYF. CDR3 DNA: TGTGCCAGCAGTTACGGAGGGACAGTGGGCGAGACCCAGTACTTC.

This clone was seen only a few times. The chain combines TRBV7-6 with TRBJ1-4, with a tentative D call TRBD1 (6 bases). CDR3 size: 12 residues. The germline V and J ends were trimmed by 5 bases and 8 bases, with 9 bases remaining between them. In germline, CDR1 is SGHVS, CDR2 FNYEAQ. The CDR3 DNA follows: TGTGCCAGCAGCCGGAGGGGGGAAAAACTGTTTTTT. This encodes CASSRRGEKLFF. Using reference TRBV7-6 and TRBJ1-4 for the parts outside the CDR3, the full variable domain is GAGVSQSPRYKVTKRGQDVALRCDPISGHVSLYWYRQALGQGPEFLTYFNYEAQQDKSGLPNDRFSAERPEGSISTLTIQRTEQRDSAMYRCASSRRGEKLFFGSGTQLSVL.

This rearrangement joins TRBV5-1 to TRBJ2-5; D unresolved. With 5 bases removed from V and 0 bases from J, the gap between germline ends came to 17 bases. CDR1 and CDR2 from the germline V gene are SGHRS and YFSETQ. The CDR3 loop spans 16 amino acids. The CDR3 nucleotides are TGCGCCAGCAGGCTGGACCTAGGACCGTACCAAGAGACCCAGTACTTC. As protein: CASRLDLGPYQETQYF.

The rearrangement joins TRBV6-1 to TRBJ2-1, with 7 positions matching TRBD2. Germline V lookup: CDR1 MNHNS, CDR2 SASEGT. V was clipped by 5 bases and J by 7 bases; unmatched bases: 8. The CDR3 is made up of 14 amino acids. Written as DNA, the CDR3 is TGTGCCAGCAGTACTGTTCCAGCGGGAAATGAGCAGTTCTTC. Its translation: CASSTVPAGNEQFF.

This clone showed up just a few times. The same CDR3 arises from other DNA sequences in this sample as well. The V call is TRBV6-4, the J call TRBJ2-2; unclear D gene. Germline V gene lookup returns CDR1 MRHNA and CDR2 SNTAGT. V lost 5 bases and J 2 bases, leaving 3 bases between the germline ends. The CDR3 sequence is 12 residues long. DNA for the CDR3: TGTGCCAGCAGTCCAAACACCGGGGAGCTGTTTTTT. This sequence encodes CASSPNTGELFF.

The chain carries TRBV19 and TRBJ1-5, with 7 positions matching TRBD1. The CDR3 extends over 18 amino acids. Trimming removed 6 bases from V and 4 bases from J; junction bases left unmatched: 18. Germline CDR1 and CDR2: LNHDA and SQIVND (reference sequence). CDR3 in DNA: TGTGCCAGTAGCCCTTGGGTCCGAAACGGACAGGATAATCAGCCCCAGCATTTT. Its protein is CASSPWVRNGQDNQPQHF.

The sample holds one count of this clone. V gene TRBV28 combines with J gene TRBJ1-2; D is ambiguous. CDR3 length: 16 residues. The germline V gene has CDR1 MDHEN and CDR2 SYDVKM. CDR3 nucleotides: TGTGTCTCCGGGTCACGCGACTTCCTGGGATTAGGGGGCTACACCTTC. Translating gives CVSGSRDFLGLGGYTF.

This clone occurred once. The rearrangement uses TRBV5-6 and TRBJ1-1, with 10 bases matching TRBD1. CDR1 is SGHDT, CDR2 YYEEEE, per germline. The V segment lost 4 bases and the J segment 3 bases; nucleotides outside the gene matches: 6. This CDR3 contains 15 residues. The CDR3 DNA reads TGTGCCAGCAGCAGGGGGACAGGGGTGTACACTGAAGCTTTCTTT. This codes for CASSRGTGVYTEAFF.

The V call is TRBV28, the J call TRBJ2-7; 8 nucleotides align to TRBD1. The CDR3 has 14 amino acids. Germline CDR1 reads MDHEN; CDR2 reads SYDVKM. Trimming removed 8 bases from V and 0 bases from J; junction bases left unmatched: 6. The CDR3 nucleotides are TGTGCCAGCCTGGACAGGGCTAGCTCCTACGAGCAGTACTTC. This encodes CASLDRASSYEQYF.

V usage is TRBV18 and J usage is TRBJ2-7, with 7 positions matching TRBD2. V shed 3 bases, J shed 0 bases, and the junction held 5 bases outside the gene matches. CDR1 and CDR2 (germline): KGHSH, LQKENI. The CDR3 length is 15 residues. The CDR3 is CASSPSAGSSYEQYF. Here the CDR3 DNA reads TGTGCCAGCTCACCGTCAGCGGGGAGCTCCTACGAGCAGTACTTC.